The present entry profiles one TCR beta chain with its context. This entry is derived from a study of CD8+ T cells in alopecia areata. Trimming cost V 1 base and J 9 bases, with 11 bases left between them. This CDR3 is built from 14 residues. Germline values: CDR1 SGHRS, CDR2 YFSETQ. Treatment specified: oral pan-JAK inhibitor, 5-10 mg twice daily. Once RNA had been extracted, it was reverse transcribed into cDNA to act as the sequencing template. Only in-frame clones appear in the TCRdb table, and some are missing; sequencing was by immunoSEQ multiplex PCR. The sample yields 160,000 or so clones, 58% seen once.

The TCR was taken from a human donor with alopecia areata. The rearrangement joins TRBV5-1 to TRBJ1-6, with D possibly being TRBD1 (5 bases). The starting material was CD4+ T cells sorted from blood, obtained at approximately week 60, from a patient treated with tofacitinib. The CDR3 sequence: CASSLTGPISPLHF. Written as DNA, the CDR3 is TGCGCCAGCAGCTTGACAGGCCCAATTTCACCCCTCCACTTT.